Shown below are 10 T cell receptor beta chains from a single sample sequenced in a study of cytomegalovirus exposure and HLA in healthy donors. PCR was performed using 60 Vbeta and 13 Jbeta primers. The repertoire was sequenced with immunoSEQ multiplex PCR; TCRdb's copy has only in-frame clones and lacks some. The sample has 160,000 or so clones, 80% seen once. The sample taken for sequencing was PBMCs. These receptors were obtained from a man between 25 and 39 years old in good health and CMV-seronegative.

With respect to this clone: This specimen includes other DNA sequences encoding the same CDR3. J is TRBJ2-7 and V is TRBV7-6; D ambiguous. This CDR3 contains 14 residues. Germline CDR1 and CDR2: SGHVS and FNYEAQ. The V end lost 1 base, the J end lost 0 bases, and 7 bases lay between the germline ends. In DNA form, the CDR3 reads TGTGCCAGCAGCTTAGGCACGAGCTCCTACGAGCAGTACTTC. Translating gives CASSLGTSSYEQYF.

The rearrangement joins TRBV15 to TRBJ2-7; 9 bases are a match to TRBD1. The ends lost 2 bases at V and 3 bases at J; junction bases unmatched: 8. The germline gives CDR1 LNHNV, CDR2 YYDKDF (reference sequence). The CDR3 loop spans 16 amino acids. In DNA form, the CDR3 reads TGTGCCACCAGCAGACTGGGGGACAGGGCGAGCTACGAGCAGTACTTC. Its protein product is CATSRLGDRASYEQYF.

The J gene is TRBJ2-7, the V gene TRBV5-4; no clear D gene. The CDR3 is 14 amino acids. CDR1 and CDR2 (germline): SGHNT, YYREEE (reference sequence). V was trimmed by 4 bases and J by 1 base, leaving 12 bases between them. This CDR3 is CASSGVERSYEQYF. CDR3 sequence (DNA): TGTGCCAGCAGCGGCGTCGAGCGTTCCTACGAGCAGTACTTC.

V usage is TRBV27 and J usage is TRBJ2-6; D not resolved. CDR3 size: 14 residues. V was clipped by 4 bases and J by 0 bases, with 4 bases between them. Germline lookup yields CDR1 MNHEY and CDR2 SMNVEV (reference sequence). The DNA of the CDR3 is TGTGCCAGCAGTTCCGTCTCTGGGGCCAACGTCCTGACTTTC. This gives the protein CASSSVSGANVLTF.

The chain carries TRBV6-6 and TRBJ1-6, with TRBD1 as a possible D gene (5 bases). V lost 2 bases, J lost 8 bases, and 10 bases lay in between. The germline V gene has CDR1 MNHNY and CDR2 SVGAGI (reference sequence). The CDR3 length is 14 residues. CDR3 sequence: CASSYAGTDSPLHF. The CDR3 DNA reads TGTGCCAGCAGTTACGCGGGGACCGATTCACCCCTCCACTTT.

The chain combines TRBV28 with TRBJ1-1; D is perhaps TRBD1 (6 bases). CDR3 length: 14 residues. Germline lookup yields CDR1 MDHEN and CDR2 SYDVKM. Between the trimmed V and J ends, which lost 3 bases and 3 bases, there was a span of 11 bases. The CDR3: CASSLTGEHTEAFF. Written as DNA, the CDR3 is TGTGCCAGCAGTTTGACAGGAGAACACACTGAAGCTTTCTTT. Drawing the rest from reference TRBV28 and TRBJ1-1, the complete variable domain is DVKVTQSSRYLVKRTGEKVFLECVQDMDHENMFWYRQDPGLGLRLIYFSYDVKMKEKGDIPEGYSVSREKKERFSLILESASTNQTSMYLCASSLTGEHTEAFFGQGTRLTVV.

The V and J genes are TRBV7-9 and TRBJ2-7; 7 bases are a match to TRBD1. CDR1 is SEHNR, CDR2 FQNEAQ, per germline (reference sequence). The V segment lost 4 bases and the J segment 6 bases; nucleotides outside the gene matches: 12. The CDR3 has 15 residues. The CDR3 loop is CASSYRQGDRAEQYF. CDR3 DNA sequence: TGTGCCAGCAGCTACAGACAGGGCGACCGTGCCGAGCAGTACTTC.

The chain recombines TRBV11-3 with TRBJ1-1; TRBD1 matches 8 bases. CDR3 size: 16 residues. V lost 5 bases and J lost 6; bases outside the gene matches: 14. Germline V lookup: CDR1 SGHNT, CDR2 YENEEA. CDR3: CASSGERDRSFSEAFF. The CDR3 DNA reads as TGTGCCAGCAGCGGCGAAAGGGACAGGTCGTTTTCTGAAGCTTTCTTT.

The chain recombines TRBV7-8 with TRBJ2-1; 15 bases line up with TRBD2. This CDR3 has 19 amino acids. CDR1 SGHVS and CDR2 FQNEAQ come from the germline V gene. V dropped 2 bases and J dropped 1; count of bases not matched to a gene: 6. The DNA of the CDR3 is TGTGCCAGCAGCTTATCGGGACTAGCGGGAGGTAGATCCTACAATGAGCAGTTCTTC. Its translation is CASSLSGLAGGRSYNEQFF.

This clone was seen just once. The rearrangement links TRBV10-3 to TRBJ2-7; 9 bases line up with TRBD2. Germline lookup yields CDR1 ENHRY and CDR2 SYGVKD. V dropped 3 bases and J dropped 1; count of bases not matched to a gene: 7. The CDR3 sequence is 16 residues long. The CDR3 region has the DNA TGTGCCATCAGTGAAGTAATAGCGGGAGAGTCCTACGAGCAGTACTTC. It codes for CAISEVIAGESYEQYF.